This is a list of T cell receptor beta chains from one sample in a study of control samples from healthy donors and cancer patients. The method was immunoSEQ multiplex PCR; TCRdb's version includes in-frame clones alone and lacks a portion of them. Counted here are under 200,000 clones, 91% occurring once; the ten biggest clones make up approximately 1.6%. The sample taken for sequencing was blood. The receptor source for this set is a woman aged 25 to 45 in good health. The CDR3 runs from the conserved cysteine through the conserved F or W. D genes are given only for firm matches. Size tells how often a clone was seen (once, few, many) or the class of an expanded clone, and some rows leave it out.

j_call d_call v_call clone_size cdr3_aa cdr3_nt
TRBJ1-1 NA TRBV27 NA CASSYYGGTEAFF TGTGCCAGCAGTTACTACGGGGGGACTGAAGCTTTCTTT
TRBJ2-1 NA TRBV28 few CASSSYNEQFF TGTGCCAGCAGTTCCTACAATGAGCAGTTCTTC
TRBJ2-7 NA TRBV7-9 NA CASSFESYEQYF TGTGCCAGCAGCTTTGAGTCCTACGAGCAGTACTTC
TRBJ1-5 NA TRBV21-1 NA CASSKIQYQPQHF TGTGCCAGCAGCAAAATTCAGTATCAGCCCCAGCATTTT
TRBJ1-1 TRBD1 TRBV4-2 NA CASSQGQGGDTEAFF TGTGCCAGCAGCCAAGGACAGGGAGGTGACACTGAAGCTTTCTTT
TRBJ2-1 NA TRBV7-2 once CASSLSLDNEQFF TGTGCCAGCAGCTTAAGCCTGGACAATGAGCAGTTCTTC
TRBJ1-1 NA TRBV28 NA CASSLPGAGGAEAFF TGTGCCAGCAGTTTACCAGGGGCGGGTGGCGCTGAAGCTTTCTTT
TRBJ1-2 NA TRBV28 NA CASRSTGIANYGYTF TGTGCCAGCAGATCCACAGGGATAGCTAACTATGGCTACACCTTC
TRBJ1-1 NA TRBV7-9 NA CASSLAMANTEAFF TGTGCCAGCAGCTTAGCGATGGCTAACACTGAAGCTTTCTTT
TRBJ1-4 NA TRBV9 NA CASSERWTNEKLFF TGTGCCAGCAGCGAAAGGTGGACTAATGAAAAACTGTTTTTT
TRBJ1-1 NA TRBV12-5 NA CASDLTGPTEAFF TGTGCTAGTGACCTAACAGGGCCCACTGAAGCTTTCTTT
TRBJ2-7 TRBD2 TRBV27 NA CASSSTSGIGYEQYF TGTGCCAGCAGTTCGACTAGCGGGATAGGCTACGAGCAGTACTTC
TRBJ2-1 NA TRBV7-2 NA CASRGTPNEQFF TGTGCCAGCAGGGGGACTCCCAATGAGCAGTTCTTC
TRBJ2-5 NA TRBV30 once CAWSARGETQYF TGTGCCTGGAGTGCTAGGGGGGAGACCCAGTACTTC
TRBJ2-7 NA TRBV11-2 NA CASSLGPSRTYEQYF TGTGCCAGCAGCTTAGGGCCCAGTCGAACCTACGAGCAGTACTTC
TRBJ2-5 NA TRBV21-1 NA CASSKALRGQETQYF TGTGCCAGCAGCAAAGCGCTCAGGGGCCAAGAGACCCAGTACTTC
TRBJ1-6 NA TRBV6-1 NA CASSEVRDSPLHF TGTGCCAGCAGTGAAGTTCGCGATTCACCCCTCCACTTT
TRBJ2-1 TRBD1 TRBV18 NA CASSPLYRGSYNEQFF TGTGCCAGCTCACCACTTTACAGGGGGTCCTACAATGAGCAGTTCTTC
TRBJ1-2 NA TRBV9 NA CASSVEAGNYGYTF TGTGCCAGCAGCGTAGAAGCGGGGAACTATGGCTACACCTTC
TRBJ1-1 NA TRBV7-2 NA CASSLGRGNRNTEAFF TGTGCCAGCAGCTTGGGCAGGGGAAACAGGAACACTGAAGCTTTCTTT
TRBJ1-3 NA TRBV11-2 NA CASSFGSSGNTIYF TGTGCCAGCAGCTTCGGCAGCTCTGGAAACACCATATATTTT
TRBJ1-4 NA TRBV27 NA CASSLQGRGEKLFF TGTGCCAGCAGTTTACAGGGTAGGGGTGAAAAACTGTTTTTT
TRBJ1-3 NA TRBV18 NA CASSPGGPSGNTIYF TGTGCCAGCTCACCAGGGGGGCCCTCTGGAAACACCATATATTTT
TRBJ1-3 NA TRBV6-5 NA CASSYRSTMTGNTIYF TGTGCCAGCAGTTACAGGTCGACCATGACTGGAAACACCATATATTTT
TRBJ1-2 NA TRBV12-3/TRBV12-4 NA CASSLDAPYGYTF TGTGCCAGCAGTTTAGATGCGCCCTATGGCTACACCTTC
TRBJ1-4 TRBD1 TRBV18 NA CASSRGQDEKLFF TGTGCCAGCTCACGGGGACAGGATGAAAAACTGTTTTTT
TRBJ2-3 NA TRBV5-4 NA CASSWTSTDTQYF TGTGCCAGCAGCTGGACTAGCACAGATACGCAGTATTTT
TRBJ1-1 TRBD1 TRBV6-6 once CASRDRDRGNTEAFF TGTGCCAGCAGGGACCGGGACAGGGGGAACACTGAAGCTTTCTTT
TRBJ1-4 NA TRBV19 NA CASSIYGSANEKLFF TGTGCCAGTAGTATTTATGGGTCGGCTAATGAAAAACTGTTTTTT
TRBJ2-3 NA TRBV6-5 NA CASSYMGSGTQYF TGTGCCAGCAGTTACATGGGTAGCGGTACGCAGTATTTT
TRBJ1-1 NA TRBV12-3/TRBV12-4 NA CASSFLTEAFF TGTGCCAGCAGTTTTCTCACTGAAGCTTTCTTT
TRBJ1-4 NA TRBV21-1 NA CASRPGRNEKLFF TGTGCCAGCAGACCGGGACGGAATGAAAAACTGTTTTTT
TRBJ1-1 TRBD1 TRBV19 NA CASSIGRGKGDTEAFF TGTGCCAGTAGTATAGGCAGGGGGAAGGGGGACACTGAAGCTTTCTTT
TRBJ2-7 NA TRBV6-1 NA CASSEGDSVDEQYF TGTGCCAGCAGTGAAGGAGACAGTGTCGACGAGCAGTACTTC
TRBJ1-1 NA TRBV5-4 NA CASSSRVTLNTEAFF TGTGCCAGCAGCTCCAGGGTGACCCTGAACACTGAAGCTTTCTTT
TRBJ2-1 TRBD2 TRBV19 once CASSMGGYEQFF TGTGCCAGTAGTATGGGAGGGTACGAGCAGTTCTTC
TRBJ1-2 TRBD1 TRBV19 NA CASSNPGQGKYGYTF TGTGCCAGTAGTAACCCCGGACAGGGGAAATATGGCTACACCTTC
TRBJ2-1 TRBD2 TRBV6-2/TRBV6-3 NA CASSYALAGVNEQFF TGTGCCAGCAGTTACGCGCTAGCGGGAGTTAATGAGCAGTTCTTC
TRBJ1-4 NA TRBV30 once CAWSGGRGTNEKLFF TGTGCCTGGAGTGGGGGGAGGGGAACTAATGAAAAACTGTTTTTT
TRBJ1-2 TRBD1 TRBV11-3 NA CASSLGTGYGYTF TGTGCCAGCAGCTTAGGGACAGGGTATGGCTACACCTTC
TRBJ1-1 TRBD1 TRBV7-2 NA CASSLAGTGEDEAFF TGTGCCAGCAGCTTAGCGGGGACAGGGGAGGATGAAGCTTTCTTT
TRBJ1-2 NA TRBV10-1 NA CASSESGSYGYTF TGCGCCAGCAGTGAGTCGGGCAGCTATGGCTACACCTTC